This T cell receptor (beta chain) was profiled in a study of T cells in Graves' hyperthyroidism and ophthalmopathy. Study background: Peripheral blood was taken when the disease was first diagnosed, before any treatment began.

TCR beta CDR3 region amplification was performed from RNA transcripts. HTBI primers were employed in a first-round RT-PCR of the TCR CDR3. TCRdb fed the multiplex PCR reads into MiXCR, producing one record per CDR3 protein. The sample consists of 550,000 to 650,000 distinct CDR3 sequences, about 14% of them appearing once. This clonotype has ten or more counts. The V and J ends lost 7 bases and 9 bases respectively, with 13 bases between them. The CDR3 spans 12 residues. Germline-derived CDR1 and CDR2 are MDHEN and SYDVKM. The V call is TRBV28, the J call TRBJ1-5; no firm D call. The TCR sequence derives from a woman in her 30s with Graves' hyperthyroidism that later progressed to Graves' ophthalmopathy. The sequenced sample consisted of blood. The CDR3 spells CASTLGDRPQHF. The CDR3 DNA sequence: TGTGCCAGCACCCTAGGTGATAGGCCCCAGCATTTT.